This T cell receptor beta chain was captured by sequencing in a study of T cell changes during pregnancy in multiple sclerosis. Germline CDR1 reads LNHNV; CDR2 reads YYDKDF (reference sequence). V was pared by 6 bases and J by 4 bases, with 7 bases of the junction left unmatched. This CDR3 is 15 amino acids long. This clone has just one count. Repertoires were generated with immunoSEQ multiplex PCR, while TCRdb's copy carries only in-frame clones and drops some. The sample shows about 64,000 clones, around 90% of them seen only once. Source: peripheral blood, taken in the second trimester of pregnancy. V is TRBV15 and J is TRBJ1-5; TRBD1 aligns across 9 bases. This sequence was found in a female donor in good health, enrolled as a control in a pregnancy study. CDR3 amino acids: CATRGPGQGNQPQHF. The CDR3 region has the DNA TGTGCCACCAGGGGCCCGGGACAGGGTAATCAGCCCCAGCATTTT.